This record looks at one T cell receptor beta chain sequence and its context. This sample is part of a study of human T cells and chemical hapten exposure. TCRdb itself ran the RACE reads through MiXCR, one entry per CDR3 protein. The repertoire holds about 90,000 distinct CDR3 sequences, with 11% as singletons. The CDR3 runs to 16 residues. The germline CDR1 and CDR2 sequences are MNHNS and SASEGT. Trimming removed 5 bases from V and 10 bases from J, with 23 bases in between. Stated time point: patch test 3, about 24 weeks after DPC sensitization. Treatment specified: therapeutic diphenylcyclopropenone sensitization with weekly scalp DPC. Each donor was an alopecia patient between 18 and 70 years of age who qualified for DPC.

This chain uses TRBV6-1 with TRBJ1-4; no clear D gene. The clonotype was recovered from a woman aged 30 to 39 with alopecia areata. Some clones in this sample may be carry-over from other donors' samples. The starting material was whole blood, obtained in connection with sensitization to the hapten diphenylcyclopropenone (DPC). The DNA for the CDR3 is TGTGCCAGCAGTCCCGAGGGCGTAGGGATCGCCACAAAACTGTTTTTT. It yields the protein CASSPEGVGIATKLFF.